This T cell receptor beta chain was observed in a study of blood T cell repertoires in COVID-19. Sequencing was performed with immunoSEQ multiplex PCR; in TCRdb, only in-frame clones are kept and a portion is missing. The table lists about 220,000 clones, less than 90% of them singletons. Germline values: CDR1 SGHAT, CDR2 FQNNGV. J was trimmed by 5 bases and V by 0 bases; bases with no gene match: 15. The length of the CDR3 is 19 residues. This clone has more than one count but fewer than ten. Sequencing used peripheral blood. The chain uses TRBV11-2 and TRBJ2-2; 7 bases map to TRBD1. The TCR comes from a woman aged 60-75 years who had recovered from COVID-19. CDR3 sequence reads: CASSLDQGRGPLRTGELFF. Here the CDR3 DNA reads TGTGCCAGCAGCTTAGATCAAGGAAGGGGGCCCCTGCGGACCGGGGAGCTGTTTTTT.